The next 28 T cell receptor beta chains were all read from a single sample in a study of blood T cell repertoires in COVID-19. The assay was immunoSEQ multiplex PCR, and TCRdb's table has in-frame clones only and misses some. The table includes 250,000 to 300,000 clones, less than 90% detected once. Sequenced: peripheral blood. The receptors derive from a woman in her 30s with COVID-19, enrolled during active disease.

This chain joins TRBV9 and TRBJ1-5; D unclear. The V end lost 0 bases, the J end lost 0 bases, and 10 bases lay between the germline ends. The CDR3 length is 16 residues. Germline V gives CDR1 SGDLS, CDR2 YYNGEE. The CDR3 DNA follows: TGTGCCAGCAGCGTAGACCGCAAGCTTAGCAATCAGCCCCAGCATTTT. This encodes CASSVDRKLSNQPQHF.

The DNA for the CDR3 is TGTGCCACGACTAGCGGGGAATCCTACAATGAGCAGTTCTTC. Protein: CATTSGESYNEQFF. V and J are TRBV2 and TRBJ2-1, with TRBD2 matching 11 bases. V gave up 10 bases and J gave up 1 base; unmatched junction bases: 3. Germline V lookup: CDR1 SNHLY, CDR2 FYNNEI. The CDR3 runs 14 residues. The full variable domain, completed using reference TRBV2 and TRBJ2-1, is EPEVTQTPSHQVTQMGQEVILRCVPISNHLYFYWYRQILGQKVEFLVSFYNNEISEKSEIFDDQFSVERPDGSNFTLKIRSTKLEDSAMYFCATTSGESYNEQFFGPGTRLTVL.

In DNA form, the CDR3 reads TGTGCCAGCAGCAGACGGACAGGAAGGAACACTGAAGCTTTCTTT. Translation: CASSRRTGRNTEAFF. V is TRBV3-1 (or the pseudogene TRBV3-2) and J is TRBJ1-1, with 7 bases matching TRBD1. Looked up from germline, CDR1 is LGHDT and CDR2 is YNNKEL (reference sequence). Unmatched junction bases numbered 7, after V lost 5 bases and J lost 1 base. The CDR3 extends over 15 amino acids.

This clone was detected a few times. This chain links TRBV12-3 or TRBV12-4 with TRBJ1-2, with D unclear. The germline V and J ends were trimmed by 3 bases and 8 bases, with 7 bases remaining between them. This CDR3 is built from 11 residues. This chain's CDR3 is CASSLGAGYTF. Here the CDR3 DNA reads TGTGCCAGCAGTTTGGGAGCGGGCTACACCTTC.

This clone was seen a handful of times. The chain carries TRBV6-1 and TRBJ1-1; D gene ambiguous. Per germline, CDR1 MNHNS and CDR2 SASEGT. The CDR3 totals 14 residues. V lost 1 base, J lost 6 bases, and 12 bases lay in between. Here the CDR3 reads CASSEVYVVAEAFF. CDR3 DNA sequence: TGTGCCAGCAGTGAAGTTTACGTAGTCGCTGAAGCTTTCTTT.

The chain carries TRBV6-2 or TRBV6-3 and TRBJ2-3; 9 bases align to TRBD2. With V trimmed by 6 bases and J by 6 bases, 13 bases remained unmatched. The CDR3 sequence is 16 residues long. Germline-derived CDR1 and CDR2 are MNHEY and SVGEGT. The chain's CDR3 is CASSSLGGGAQDTQYF. The CDR3 DNA reads TGTGCCAGCAGCTCCCTGGGCGGGGGGGCACAGGATACGCAGTATTTT.

The rearrangement uses TRBV18 and TRBJ1-4; TRBD1 is a possible D gene (5 bases). In germline, CDR1 is KGHSH, CDR2 LQKENI. Between the trimmed V and J ends, which lost 3 bases and 3 bases, there was a span of 11 bases. This CDR3 contains 15 residues. CDR3 region: CASSPPGYANEKLFF. CDR3 bases: TGTGCCAGCTCACCGCCAGGGTACGCTAATGAAAAACTGTTTTTT.

This chain joins TRBV11-1 and TRBJ2-7, with D possibly TRBD2 on 6 matching bases. CDR3 size: 14 residues. Trimming left V 5 bases short and J 5 bases short, with 16 bases between. The germline gives CDR1 SGHAT, CDR2 FQDESV (reference sequence). Written as DNA, the CDR3 is TGTGCCAGCAGCGCGGGACTGCATTTGGACGAGCAGTACTTC. It is translated as CASSAGLHLDEQYF.

The chain combines TRBV11-2 with TRBJ1-5; the D gene is possibly TRBD1 (5 bases). The CDR3 sequence is 15 residues long. V was pared by 5 bases and J by 6 bases, with 17 bases between. Germline V gene sequence: CDR1 SGHAT, CDR2 FQNNGV. The CDR3 sequence is CASSPGFGGSQPQHF. The DNA for the CDR3 is TGTGCCAGCAGCCCCGGTTTCGGGGGTAGTCAGCCCCAGCATTTT. Full variable domain (rest looked up from reference TRBV11-2 and TRBJ1-5): EAGVAQSPRYKIIEKRQSVAFWCNPISGHATLYWYQQILGQGPKLLIQFQNNGVVDDSQLPKDRFSAERLKGVDSTLKIQPAKLEDSAVYLCASSPGFGGSQPQHFGDGTRLSIL.

The V gene is TRBV28, the J gene TRBJ1-2; maybe TRBD1 (5 bases). The CDR3 sequence is 15 residues long. Per germline, CDR1 MDHEN and CDR2 SYDVKM. V lost 3 bases to trimming and J lost 4 bases, with 15 bases between them. The CDR3 sequence: CASSFFSTGPYGYTF. The CDR3 bases are TGTGCCAGCAGTTTCTTCTCCACAGGACCCTATGGCTACACCTTC.

The genes are TRBV2 and TRBJ1-4, with D uncertain. Germline V lookup: CDR1 SNHLY, CDR2 FYNNEI. This CDR3 contains 14 residues. Trimming stripped 4 bases from V and 1 base from J, with 7 bases between. In nucleotides, the CDR3 is TGTGCCAGCAGTGCCCCGGGAACTAATGAAAAACTGTTTTTT. This gives the protein CASSAPGTNEKLFF.

The V call is TRBV29-1, the J call TRBJ1-1, with 8 bases that match TRBD1. V lost 6 bases, J lost 2 bases, and 5 bases stayed unmatched. Per germline, CDR1 SQVTM and CDR2 ANQGSEA. This CDR3 is built from 13 residues. The CDR3 bases are TGCAGCGTGTGGACAGGGTTCAACACTGAAGCTTTCTTT. It codes for CSVWTGFNTEAFF. The full variable domain, completed using reference TRBV29-1 and TRBJ1-1, is SAVISQKPSRDICQRGTSLTIQCQVDSQVTMMFWYRQQPGQSLTLIATANQGSEATYESGFVIDKFPISRPNLTFSTLTVSNMSPEDSSIYLCSVWTGFNTEAFFGQGTRLTVV.

This chain connects TRBV21-1 to TRBJ2-1; the DNA was not compared with TRBD2, the D call given in the table. TRBV21-1 is described as a pseudogene. This CDR3 comprises 20 residues. DNA for the CDR3: TGTGCCAGCAGCAAATATTGCCTAGCGGGGGCCCCGACGGGTTACAATGAGCAGTTCTTC. Its translation is CASSKYCLAGAPTGYNEQFF.

The chain has TRBV6-2 or TRBV6-3 and TRBJ2-4; 7 nucleotides align to TRBD1. This CDR3 region has 17 residues. Germline V gives CDR1 MNHEY, CDR2 SVGEGT. Unmatched junction bases numbered 10, after V lost 2 bases and J lost 3 bases. The CDR3 DNA follows: TGTGCCAGCAGTTACACCCACCCGGGACAGAACAAAAACATTCAGTACTTC. This encodes CASSYTHPGQNKNIQYF.

This clone has just a few counts. The chain has TRBV5-4 and TRBJ1-4; D call uncertain. Trimming shortened V by 4 bases and J by 7 bases, and 14 bases separated the two germline ends. The V gene's germline CDR1 is SGHNT and CDR2 YYREEE (reference sequence). The CDR3 spans 14 residues. DNA for the CDR3: TGTGCCAGCAGCGAGGGTCAACTCACTGAAAAACTGTTTTTT. Translation gives CASSEGQLTEKLFF.

The chain has TRBV5-6 and TRBJ1-5, with 8 positions matching TRBD1. CDR3 length equals 14 residues. The V segment lost 4 bases and the J segment 5 bases; nucleotides outside the gene matches: 5. Germline values: CDR1 SGHDT, CDR2 YYEEEE. This CDR3 is CASSRRQGYQPQHF. The CDR3 coding sequence is TGTGCCAGCAGCCGTCGACAGGGGTATCAGCCCCAGCATTTT.

This chain joins TRBV3-1 (or the pseudogene TRBV3-2) and TRBJ2-5, with a weak D call TRBD2 (7 bases). The V gene's germline CDR1 is LGHDT and CDR2 YNNKEL (reference sequence). Deletions cut 4 bases from V and 5 bases from J, with 17 bases between. There are 15 residues in the CDR3. CDR3: CASSLRGALMETQYF. The CDR3, as DNA: TGTGCCAGCAGCCTCCGGGGGGCCTTGATGGAGACCCAGTACTTC.

In this sample, this clone turned up once. The chain has TRBV11-1 and TRBJ2-2; the D gene is possibly TRBD1 (6 bases). Trimming removed 2 bases from V and 5 bases from J, with 15 bases in between. The V gene's germline CDR1 is SGHAT and CDR2 FQDESV (reference sequence). This CDR3 has 16 amino acids. In DNA, the CDR3 is TGTGCCAGCAGCTTATACGCAGGGGAAGAAACCGGGGAGCTGTTTTTT. Its protein is CASSLYAGEETGELFF.

The gene calls are TRBV6-5 and TRBJ2-2; possibly TRBD2 for D (7 bases). The germline CDR1 and CDR2 sequences are MNHEY and SVGAGI. The CDR3 is made up of 13 amino acids. The V and J ends lost 11 bases and 4 bases respectively, with 14 bases between them. This chain's CDR3 is CAGGEGGTGELFF. Here the CDR3 DNA reads TGTGCCGGGGGGGAGGGGGGCACCGGGGAGCTGTTTTTT.

This chain uses TRBV5-1 with TRBJ2-6, with D perhaps matching TRBD1 (6 bases). Deletions cut 4 bases from V and 0 bases from J, with 20 bases between. This CDR3 contains 19 residues. Germline V lookup: CDR1 SGHRS, CDR2 YFSETQ. CDR3 nucleotides: TGCGCCAGCAGCCGTGATTCAACAGGGTACAGCTCTGGGGCCAACGTCCTGACTTTC. It translates to CASSRDSTGYSSGANVLTF.

The rearrangement joins TRBV6-1 to TRBJ1-6; unclear D gene. The CDR3 length is 15 residues. CDR1 is MNHNS and CDR2 is SASEGT in the germline V gene. Trimming removed 0 bases at V and 10 bases at J, with 13 bases between. CDR3 amino acids: CASSEAAGLDSPLHF. The CDR3 coding sequence is TGTGCCAGCAGTGAAGCAGCGGGGTTGGACTCACCCCTCCACTTT.

V and J are TRBV13 and TRBJ2-1; a weak D match, TRBD1 (7 bases). CDR3 length: 18 residues. Germline values: CDR1 PRHDT, CDR2 FYEKMQ (reference sequence). V gave up 1 base and J gave up 0 bases, with 16 bases separating them. The CDR3 is CASSLEPSGGSSYNEQFF. The CDR3 DNA sequence: TGTGCCAGCAGCTTAGAGCCCTCAGGGGGGAGCTCCTACAATGAGCAGTTCTTC. Full variable domain (missing parts from reference TRBV13 and TRBJ2-1): AAGVIQSPRHLIKEKRETATLKCYPIPRHDTVYWYQQGPGQDPQFLISFYEKMQSDKGSIPDRFSAQQFSDYHSELNMSSLELGDSALYFCASSLEPSGGSSYNEQFFGPGTRLTVL.

The DNA of the CDR3 is TGTGCCAGTAGGTTCGGACAGGGGACCTACGAGCAGTACTTC. It is translated as CASRFGQGTYEQYF. The chain employs TRBV19 and TRBJ2-7, with 9 bases fitting TRBD1. The V and J ends lost 6 bases and 2 bases, in that order; junction bases with no gene match: 5. In germline, CDR1 is LNHDA, CDR2 SQIVND (reference sequence). The CDR3 runs to 14 residues.

J is TRBJ2-7 and V is TRBV6-5; a possible D gene is TRBD1 (6 bases). The germline V gene encodes CDR1 MNHEY and CDR2 SVGAGI. The CDR3 totals 15 residues. V shed 5 bases and J shed 3 bases, with 17 bases lying between them. CDR3 sequence: CASSNREPFIYEQYF. The CDR3 DNA reads as TGTGCCAGCAGTAACAGGGAACCCTTTATCTACGAGCAGTACTTC.

V and J are TRBV2 and TRBJ1-1; 7 nucleotides align to TRBD1. CDR3 size: 12 residues. Germline lookup yields CDR1 SNHLY and CDR2 FYNNEI. J was trimmed by 7 bases and V by 7 bases; bases with no gene match: 6. The CDR3 here is CASIGAGGEAFF. The CDR3 nucleotides read TGTGCCAGCATCGGGGCAGGGGGTGAAGCTTTCTTT.

The chain combines TRBV11-3 with TRBJ2-1; TRBD1 agrees at 8 bases. This CDR3 is built from 14 residues. The germline V gene has CDR1 SGHNT and CDR2 YENEEA. Germline trimming cut 5 bases from V and 8 bases from J; bases unmatched to any gene: 8. Here the CDR3 reads CASSTWTGKHEQFF. CDR3 DNA sequence: TGTGCCAGCAGCACCTGGACAGGGAAACATGAGCAGTTCTTC.

The rearrangement links TRBV5-6 to TRBJ2-1, with 7 positions matching TRBD1. The CDR3 loop spans 16 amino acids. V was pared by 2 bases and J by 0 bases, with 5 bases of the junction left unmatched. Per germline, CDR1 SGHDT and CDR2 YYEEEE. In DNA form, the CDR3 reads TGTGCCAGCAGCTTATCCCAGGGGGTCTCCTACAATGAGCAGTTCTTC. Protein: CASSLSQGVSYNEQFF.

The V gene is TRBV11-3, the J gene TRBJ2-2, with D tentatively TRBD1 (5 bases). This CDR3 has 13 amino acids. The germline CDR1 and CDR2 sequences are SGHNT and YENEEA. Trimming removed 3 bases from V and 6 bases from J, with 8 bases in between. CDR3 in amino acids: CASSLLGPGELFF. DNA for the CDR3: TGTGCCAGCAGCTTGTTGGGGCCCGGGGAGCTGTTTTTT.